These T cell receptor beta chains were read from a single sample in a study of early T cells in non-severe SARS-CoV-2 infection. TCRdb reprocessed the 5' RACE reads with MiXCR, giving one entry per CDR3 protein. The data contain approximately 74,000 distinct CDR3 sequences, 11% to 15% of them singletons. The sample was whole blood. The receptors here all came from an adult who was a healthcare worker with PCR-confirmed SARS-CoV-2 infection or an uninfected control (not recorded which). Both conserved end residues are part of each CDR3. Fields, in order: V gene, J gene, D gene, CDR3 protein. D genes are given only for firm matches.

V gene: TRBV7-9; J gene: TRBJ2-7; D gene: -; CDR3 protein: CATREGLDAYF
V gene: TRBV20-1; J gene: TRBJ2-1; D gene: -; CDR3 protein: CSANSRSVGYNEQFF
V gene: TRBV20-1; J gene: TRBJ2-5; D gene: -; CDR3 protein: CSARDDGGFRETQYF
V gene: TRBV6-5; J gene: TRBJ1-3; D gene: -; CDR3 protein: CASSYKGVSGNTIYF
V gene: TRBV5-1; J gene: TRBJ2-7; D gene: -; CDR3 protein: CASSHKTGTLLPEQYF
V gene: TRBV6-1; J gene: TRBJ2-1; D gene: -; CDR3 protein: CASSERTSYNEQFF
V gene: TRBV28; J gene: TRBJ1-5; D gene: -; CDR3 protein: CASSLGFQPQHF
V gene: TRBV20-1; J gene: TRBJ2-2; D gene: -; CDR3 protein: CSARDRGTTGELFF
V gene: TRBV14; J gene: TRBJ2-1; D gene: -; CDR3 protein: CASSQARHRDEQFF
V gene: TRBV12-3/TRBV12-4; J gene: TRBJ1-2; D gene: TRBD1; CDR3 protein: CASSTGGAGYGYTF
V gene: TRBV12-3/TRBV12-4; J gene: TRBJ2-3; D gene: -; CDR3 protein: CASRLLADTQYF
V gene: TRBV9; J gene: TRBJ2-3; D gene: TRBD2; CDR3 protein: CASSVGAGGPGDTQYF
V gene: TRBV4-3; J gene: TRBJ2-1; D gene: TRBD1; CDR3 protein: CASSHPDRALYNEQFF
V gene: TRBV29-1; J gene: TRBJ2-7; D gene: -; CDR3 protein: CSVLLDTSYEQYF
V gene: TRBV20-1; J gene: TRBJ1-2; D gene: TRBD1; CDR3 protein: CSARDRTGFRGYTF
V gene: TRBV9; J gene: TRBJ2-3; D gene: TRBD2; CDR3 protein: CTSSVAGVVDTQYF
V gene: TRBV4-1; J gene: TRBJ1-5; D gene: -; CDR3 protein: CASSLRELNQPQHF
V gene: TRBV29-1; J gene: TRBJ2-1; D gene: TRBD2; CDR3 protein: CSVGISSGGAGEQFF
V gene: TRBV6-2/TRBV6-3; J gene: TRBJ2-1; D gene: TRBD1; CDR3 protein: CASSSSDRGVYNEQFF
V gene: TRBV28; J gene: TRBJ2-7; D gene: -; CDR3 protein: CASSRDTDEQYF
V gene: TRBV7-2; J gene: TRBJ2-3; D gene: -; CDR3 protein: CASSPTSSTDTQYF
V gene: TRBV20-1; J gene: TRBJ2-3; D gene: -; CDR3 protein: CSARVDGRNTQYF
V gene: TRBV29-1; J gene: TRBJ2-7; D gene: TRBD2; CDR3 protein: CSVDLSAGNEQYF
V gene: TRBV29-1; J gene: TRBJ2-7; D gene: -; CDR3 protein: CSARDNYEQYF
V gene: TRBV11-2; J gene: TRBJ2-1; D gene: -; CDR3 protein: CASSFNNIGVLF
V gene: TRBV29-1; J gene: TRBJ2-1; D gene: -; CDR3 protein: CSVEEAPPGPDDDSYNEQFF
V gene: TRBV7-2; J gene: TRBJ2-3; D gene: TRBD1; CDR3 protein: CASSLRRWGQGSTDTQYF
V gene: TRBV6-2/TRBV6-3; J gene: TRBJ2-3; D gene: -; CDR3 protein: CASDSTGTSTDTQYF